This TCR beta chain was obtained from a study of shared clonotypes between healthy human individuals. Points from the study as a whole: Limitation of the genetic and exposure-history diversity represented came from the few donors.

Repertoires were generated with immunoSEQ multiplex PCR, while TCRdb's copy carries only in-frame clones and drops some. This table holds roughly 720,000 clones, 90% found once. This CDR3 has 15 residues. CDR1 and CDR2 from the germline V gene are MNHEY and SMNVEV (reference sequence). V was trimmed by 3 bases and J by 3 bases, leaving 11 bases between them. In its sample, this clone was seen a few times. What it binds is not known. The TCR was taken from a man between 18 and 29 years old in good health. Some clones in this sample may be carry-over from other donors' samples. The chain carries TRBV27 and TRBJ2-2; D gene ambiguous. The sample taken for sequencing was memory CD8+ T cells from PBMCs. As for subset: CD45RO+ cells pooled with CCR7-negative TemRA cells. CDR3 nucleotides: TGTGCCAGCAGTTTTCTGCCTAGGGACACCGGGGAGCTGTTTTTT. Protein: CASSFLPRDTGELFF.